The 29 T cell receptor beta chains presented below share a single source sample, sequenced in a study of cytomegalovirus exposure and HLA in healthy donors. The PCR was carried out with 60 Vbeta primers and 13 Jbeta primers. Generated by immunoSEQ multiplex PCR, the TCRdb table keeps only in-frame clones and is missing some. The table has 150,000 to 200,000 clones, around 81% seen once. The sequenced sample consisted of PBMCs. Receptor source: a woman between 18 and 29 years old in good health and CMV-seropositive.

The gene calls are TRBV5-5 and TRBJ1-6; no clear D gene. The CDR3 has 16 amino acids. V lost 0 bases and J lost 0, with 7 bases in between. CDR1 and CDR2 (germline): SGHKS, YYEKEE (reference sequence). CDR3 in amino acids: CASSLGGNSYNSPLHF. CDR3 DNA: TGTGCCAGCAGCTTGGGAGGGAACTCCTATAATTCACCCCTCCACTTT.

This clone has only one observation. The chain recombines TRBV4-2 with TRBJ2-1; a weak D match, TRBD1 (6 bases). The ends were cut back, 0 bases at V and 4 bases at J, with 7 bases in the middle. The CDR3 runs to 14 residues. Per the germline V gene, CDR1 is LGHNA and CDR2 is YNFKEQ. The CDR3 protein is CASSQDQGYNEQFF. The CDR3 nucleotides read TGTGCCAGCAGCCAAGATCAGGGGTACAATGAGCAGTTCTTC.

In DNA, the CDR3 is TGTGCCAGCAGAGAAGGGGGGGGGCGCAATGAGCAGTTCTTC. This gives the protein CASREGGGRNEQFF. The chain has TRBV11-2 and TRBJ2-1; D perhaps matches TRBD2 (7 bases). This CDR3 region has 14 residues. Trimming removed 6 bases at V and 6 bases at J, with 15 bases between. Germline loops: CDR1 SGHAT, CDR2 FQNNGV.

V and J are TRBV2 and TRBJ2-1, with 9 bases that match TRBD1. V lost 3 bases, J lost 8 bases, and 5 bases stayed unmatched. CDR1 SNHLY and CDR2 FYNNEI come from the germline V gene. This CDR3 comprises 14 residues. CDR3 coding DNA: TGTGCCAGCAGTGAGGGACAGGGAGGGGATGAGCAGTTCTTC. It is translated as CASSEGQGGDEQFF.

V gene TRBV7-2 combines with J gene TRBJ2-3; no clear D gene. V lost 5 bases and J lost 6, with 15 bases in between. The length of the CDR3 is 14 residues. From germline, CDR1 is SGHTA and CDR2 FQGNSA. The CDR3 sequence: CASSPLPWADTQYF. Here the CDR3 DNA reads TGTGCCAGCAGCCCCTTACCCTGGGCCGATACGCAGTATTTT.

The chain links TRBV13 to TRBJ2-7; TRBD2 aligns across 8 bases. After removal of 5 bases from V and 0 bases from J, the junction contained 12 bases not matched to a gene. The CDR3 covers 17 residues. Germline values: CDR1 PRHDT, CDR2 FYEKMQ (reference sequence). The CDR3 sequence is CASSPGGSGGPSYEQYV. Here the CDR3 DNA reads TGTGCCAGCAGCCCCGGGGGGAGCGGGGGCCCCTCCTACGAGCAGTACGTC.

The rearrangement links TRBV20-1 to TRBJ1-1; no reliable D call. Looked up from germline, CDR1 is DFQATT and CDR2 is SNEGSKA (reference sequence). Trimming shortened V by 8 bases and J by 5 bases, and 9 bases separated the two germline ends. The CDR3 has 10 residues. The CDR3 here is CSPYITEAFF. The CDR3 DNA reads TGCAGTCCTTACATAACTGAAGCTTTCTTT.

The chain employs TRBV6-5 and TRBJ2-1, with 8 bases identical to TRBD2. The V segment lost 10 bases and the J segment 4 bases; nucleotides outside the gene matches: 6. Germline CDR1 MNHEY, CDR2 SVGAGI. The CDR3 is 13 residues long. CDR3 in amino acids: CATVAGSYNEQFF. CDR3 DNA: TGTGCCACCGTAGCGGGGTCTTACAATGAGCAGTTCTTC.

The chain has TRBV6-5 and TRBJ1-1; weak D call: TRBD1 (6 bases). CDR3 size: 13 residues. The V and J ends lost 11 bases and 0 bases respectively, with 13 bases between them. Germline CDR1 MNHEY, CDR2 SVGAGI. The CDR3 bases are TGTGCCCACAGGGACAACTTGAACACTGAAGCTTTCTTT. Translating gives CAHRDNLNTEAFF.

The gene calls are TRBV14 and TRBJ2-7; 10 nucleotides match TRBD2. In germline, CDR1 is SGHDN, CDR2 FVKESK. This CDR3 has 16 residues. V lost 4 bases, J lost 4 bases, and 10 bases stayed unmatched. The CDR3 DNA follows: TGTGCCAGCAGCCCGCCTCCTAGCGGGGGAGTGTACGAGCAGTACTTC. It specifies CASSPPPSGGVYEQYF.

V is TRBV4-1 and J is TRBJ1-4; 9 bases are shared with TRBD1. After removal of 4 bases from V and 8 bases from J, the junction contained 11 bases not matched to a gene. CDR3 length equals 16 residues. The germline CDR1 and CDR2 sequences are MGHRA and YSYEKL. The CDR3 loop is CASSLIPPGQGEKLFF. The DNA of the CDR3 is TGCGCCAGCAGCCTTATTCCACCGGGACAGGGAGAAAAACTGTTTTTT.

This clone was detected only a few times. This sequence joins TRBV7-2 and TRBJ2-7; D perhaps matches TRBD2 (5 bases). The CDR3 covers 13 residues. V was shortened by 6 bases and J by 7 bases, with 16 bases between the two germline ends. Per the germline V gene, CDR1 is SGHTA and CDR2 is FQGNSA. This CDR3 reads CASSSPEVREQYV. Written as DNA, the CDR3 is TGTGCCAGCAGTTCCCCGGAGGTCCGGGAGCAGTACGTC.

V usage is TRBV5-4 and J usage is TRBJ2-5; D is perhaps TRBD2 (6 bases). Germline V gene sequence: CDR1 SGHNT, CDR2 YYREEE (reference sequence). CDR3 size: 16 residues. The V and J ends lost 4 bases and 5 bases respectively, with 21 bases between them. The DNA of the CDR3 is TGTGCCAGCAGCCCGGCGGGGCAGACGGCATTGGAGACCCAGTACTTC. As protein: CASSPAGQTALETQYF.

The V and J genes are TRBV28 and TRBJ2-7; a weak D match, TRBD1 (6 bases). Germline CDR1 MDHEN, CDR2 SYDVKM. The length of the CDR3 is 16 residues. Deletions cut 6 bases from V and 3 bases from J, with 21 bases between. The CDR3 DNA reads as TGTGCCAGCAGACTGACCGTTACAGGGTCCGTCTACGAGCAGTACTTC. This encodes CASRLTVTGSVYEQYF.

J is TRBJ1-3 and V is TRBV7-3; possibly TRBD1 for D (5 bases). The CDR3 has 15 amino acids. V dropped 3 bases and J dropped 1 base, with 10 bases sitting between them. The germline V gene has CDR1 SGHTA and CDR2 FQGTGA. The CDR3 sequence: CASSLGPGSGNTIYF. The CDR3 DNA follows: TGTGCCAGCAGCTTGGGGCCAGGGTCTGGAAACACCATATATTTT.

J is TRBJ1-1 and V is TRBV9; tentative D call: TRBD1 (6 bases). The CDR3 sequence is 15 residues long. Germline V CDR1 and CDR2: SGDLS, YYNGEE. V was clipped by 0 bases and J by 7 bases, with 16 bases between them. As DNA, the CDR3 is TGTGCCAGCAGCGTAGCCCCCGACAGGAGCAGTGAAGCTTTCTTT. Amino acid sequence: CASSVAPDRSSEAFF.

CDR3 in amino acids: CASSLVSRGREAFF. The CDR3 nucleotides are TGTGCCAGCAGCTTAGTCTCGAGGGGGCGTGAAGCTTTCTTT. V and J are TRBV7-8 and TRBJ1-1; 7 nucleotides line up with TRBD1. CDR1 is SGHVS, CDR2 FQNEAQ, per germline. V shed 1 base and J 7 bases; nucleotides not matched to a gene: 6. The CDR3 length is 14 residues.

This clone was detected only a few times. The chain joins TRBV30 to TRBJ2-6, with 7 bases lining up with TRBD2. This CDR3 is built from 18 residues. V trimming: 0 bases; J trimming: 2 bases; junction bases outside the gene matches: 10. CDR1 and CDR2 (germline): GTSNPN, SVGIG (reference sequence). CDR3 amino acids: CAWSVAGNSPPGANVLTF. The CDR3 DNA sequence: TGTGCCTGGAGTGTAGCGGGGAACTCCCCCCCTGGGGCCAACGTCCTGACTTTC.

This rearrangement joins TRBV5-5 to TRBJ2-5; weak D call: TRBD1 (6 bases). V lost 5 bases, J lost 5 bases, and 13 bases lay in between. Germline loops: CDR1 SGHKS, CDR2 YYEKEE (reference sequence). The CDR3 consists of 13 residues. This CDR3 is CASSTLGAETQYF. The CDR3 nucleotides read TGTGCCAGCAGTACCTTGGGGGCGGAGACCCAGTACTTC.

V and J are TRBV10-2 and TRBJ1-5, with TRBD1 matching 8 bases. The germline V gene has CDR1 WSHSY and CDR2 SAAADI. CDR3 length equals 15 residues. With V trimmed by 0 bases and J by 10 bases, 8 bases remained unmatched. CDR3 sequence reads: CASSESRTGYGPQHF. CDR3 DNA: TGCGCCAGCAGTGAGTCCCGGACAGGGTATGGACCCCAGCATTTT.

V usage is TRBV4-1 and J usage is TRBJ2-1; a weak D match, TRBD2 (7 bases). CDR3 length equals 15 residues. V was trimmed by 4 bases and J by 4 bases, leaving 14 bases between them. Per germline, CDR1 MGHRA and CDR2 YSYEKL. The CDR3 loop is CASSLGGALYNEQFF. CDR3 nucleotide sequence: TGCGCCAGCAGCCTGGGGGGGGCCCTATACAATGAGCAGTTCTTC.

The rearrangement uses TRBV7-9 and TRBJ2-5; TRBD1 agrees at 7 bases. Germline CDR1 reads SEHNR; CDR2 reads FQNEAQ (reference sequence). V was clipped by 0 bases and J by 3 bases; unmatched bases: 7. The CDR3 has 16 amino acids. CDR3 sequence: CASSLARTGPKETQYF. The CDR3 coding sequence is TGTGCCAGCAGCTTAGCGCGGACAGGTCCTAAAGAGACCCAGTACTTC.

This clone was observed a single time. The chain couples TRBV6-1 to TRBJ2-5; TRBD1 agrees at 11 bases. The CDR3 totals 16 residues. The germline V gene encodes CDR1 MNHNS and CDR2 SASEGT. The V segment lost 3 bases and the J segment 5 bases; nucleotides outside the gene matches: 8. The DNA of the CDR3 is TGTGCCAGCAGTGATAAATGGACAGGGGGCTGGGAGACCCAGTACTTC. It codes for CASSDKWTGGWETQYF.

V is TRBV6-1 and J is TRBJ1-1, with no clear D. V was trimmed by 2 bases and J by 5 bases, leaving 9 bases between them. Germline lookup yields CDR1 MNHNS and CDR2 SASEGT. The CDR3 runs to 13 residues. CDR3 nucleotide sequence: TGTGCCAGCAGTGAACAGGTTACAACTGAAGCTTTCTTT. It yields the protein CASSEQVTTEAFF.

The chain has TRBV6-1 and TRBJ1-5; D gene uncertain. Germline values: CDR1 MNHNS, CDR2 SASEGT. This CDR3 has 13 amino acids. V was trimmed by 7 bases and J by 9 bases, leaving 16 bases between them. In nucleotides, the CDR3 is TGTGCCAGCACCCAAGGCTCGGGTTGGCCCCAGCATTTT. It yields the protein CASTQGSGWPQHF.

The V and J genes are TRBV12-5 and TRBJ2-3, with 12 bases fitting TRBD2. The V and J ends lost 6 bases and 1 base, in that order; junction bases with no gene match: 5. This CDR3 is built from 16 residues. Germline values: CDR1 LGHNT, CDR2 FRNRAP. The CDR3 DNA is TGTGCTAGTGGCCTGACTAGCGGGGGAGGCACAGATACGCAGTATTTT. Translated, it gives CASGLTSGGGTDTQYF. Full variable domain (missing parts from reference TRBV12-5 and TRBJ2-3): DARVTQTPRHKVTEMGQEVTMRCQPILGHNTVFWYRQTMMQGLELLAYFRNRAPLDDSGMPKDRFSAEMPDATLATLKIQPSEPRDSAVYFCASGLTSGGGTDTQYFGPGTRLTVL.

The chain links TRBV5-5 to TRBJ1-2, with a possible D match to TRBD1 (5 bases). The length of the CDR3 is 15 residues. Per germline, CDR1 SGHKS and CDR2 YYEKEE (reference sequence). V was pared by 0 bases and J by 4 bases, with 13 bases between. In nucleotides, the CDR3 is TGTGCCAGCAGCTTGGGGCCAGGACAAACCTATGGCTACACCTTC. This translates into CASSLGPGQTYGYTF.

The chain uses TRBV7-9 and TRBJ2-4; TRBD2 is a possible D gene (6 bases). The CDR3 is 14 amino acids. V was shortened by 5 bases and J by 8 bases, with 16 bases between the two germline ends. The germline V gene encodes CDR1 SEHNR and CDR2 FQNEAQ (reference sequence). CDR3 sequence (DNA): TGTGCCAGCAGCAGTGTCGGGGGTAGGGACATTCAGTACTTC. Protein sequence: CASSSVGGRDIQYF.

This chain joins TRBV6-5 and TRBJ1-2; 7 nucleotides line up with TRBD1. The CDR3 runs to 15 residues. In germline, CDR1 is MNHEY, CDR2 SVGAGI. V shed 5 bases and J 4 bases; nucleotides not matched to a gene: 10. The CDR3 loop reads CASSPRDSGFYGYTF. The CDR3 DNA sequence: TGTGCCAGCAGTCCCCGGGACAGCGGGTTCTATGGCTACACCTTC.